This TCR beta chain is from a study of T cell changes during pregnancy in multiple sclerosis. Using immunoSEQ multiplex PCR, the repertoire was profiled, and TCRdb retains in-frame clones only, with some absent. The sample comprises tens of thousands of clones, 92% of which are singletons, and over 1.1% rests with the top ten. Trimming left V 3 bases short and J 6 bases short, with 9 bases between. There are 12 residues in the CDR3. Looked up from germline, CDR1 is LNHDA and CDR2 is SQIVND (reference sequence). The source of this sequence is a female donor with multiple sclerosis, enrolled in a pregnancy study. Sequencing was performed on peripheral blood, taken before pregnancy. This chain joins TRBV19 and TRBJ2-7, with D unresolved. CDR3 DNA sequence: TGTGCCAGTAGTATCCCGCCCGGCGAGCAGTACTTC. Translation gives CASSIPPGEQYF.